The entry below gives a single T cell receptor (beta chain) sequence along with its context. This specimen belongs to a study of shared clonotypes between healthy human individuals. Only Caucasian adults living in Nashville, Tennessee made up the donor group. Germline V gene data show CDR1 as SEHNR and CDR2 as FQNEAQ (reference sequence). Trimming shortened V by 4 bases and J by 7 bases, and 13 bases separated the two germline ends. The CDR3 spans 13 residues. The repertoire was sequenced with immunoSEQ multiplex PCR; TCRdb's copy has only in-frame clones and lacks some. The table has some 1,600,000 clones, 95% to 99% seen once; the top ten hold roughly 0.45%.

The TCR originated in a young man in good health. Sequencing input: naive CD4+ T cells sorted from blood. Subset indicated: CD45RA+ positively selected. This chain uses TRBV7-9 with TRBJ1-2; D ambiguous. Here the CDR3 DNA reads TGTGCCAGCAGCTCCGCGGGTTCGGGTGGCTACACCTTC. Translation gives CASSSAGSGGYTF.